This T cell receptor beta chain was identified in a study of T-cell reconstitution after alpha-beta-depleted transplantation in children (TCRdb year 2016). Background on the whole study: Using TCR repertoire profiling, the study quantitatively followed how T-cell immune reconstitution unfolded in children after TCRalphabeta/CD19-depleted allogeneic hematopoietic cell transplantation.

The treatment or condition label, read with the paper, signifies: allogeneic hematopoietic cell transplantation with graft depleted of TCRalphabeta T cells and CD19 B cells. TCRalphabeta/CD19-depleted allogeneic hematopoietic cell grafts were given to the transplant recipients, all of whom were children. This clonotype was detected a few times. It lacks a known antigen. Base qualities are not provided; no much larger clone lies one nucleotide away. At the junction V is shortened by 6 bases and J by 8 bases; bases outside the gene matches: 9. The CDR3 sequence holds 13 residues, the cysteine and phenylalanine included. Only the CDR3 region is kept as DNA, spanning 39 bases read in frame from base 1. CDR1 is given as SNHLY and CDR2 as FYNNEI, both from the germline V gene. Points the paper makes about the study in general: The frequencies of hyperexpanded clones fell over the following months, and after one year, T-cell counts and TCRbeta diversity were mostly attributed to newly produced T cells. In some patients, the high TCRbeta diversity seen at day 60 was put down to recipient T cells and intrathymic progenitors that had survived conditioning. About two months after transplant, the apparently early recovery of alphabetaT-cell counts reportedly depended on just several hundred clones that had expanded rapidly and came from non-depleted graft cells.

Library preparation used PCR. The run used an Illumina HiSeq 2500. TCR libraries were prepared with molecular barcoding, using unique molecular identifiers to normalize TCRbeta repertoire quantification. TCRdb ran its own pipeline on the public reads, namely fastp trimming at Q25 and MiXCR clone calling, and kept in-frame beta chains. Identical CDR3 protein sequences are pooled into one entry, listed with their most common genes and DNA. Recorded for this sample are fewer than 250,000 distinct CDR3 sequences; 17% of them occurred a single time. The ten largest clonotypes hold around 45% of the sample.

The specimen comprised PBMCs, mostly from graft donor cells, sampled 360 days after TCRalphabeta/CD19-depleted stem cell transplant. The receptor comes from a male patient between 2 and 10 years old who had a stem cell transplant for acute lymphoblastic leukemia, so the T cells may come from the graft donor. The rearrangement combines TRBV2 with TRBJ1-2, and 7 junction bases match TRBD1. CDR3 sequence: CASSQTGPKGYTF. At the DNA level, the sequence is TGTGCCAGCAGCCAGACAGGGCCGAAGGGCTACACCTTC.